The present entry profiles one TCR beta chain with its context. Its antigen is still unknown. PCR used 60 Vbeta primers and 13 Jbeta primers. Assay: immunoSEQ multiplex PCR; the TCRdb copy retains only in-frame clones and omits some. The data contain about 170,000 clones, about 82% of them singletons. Deletions cut 1 base from V and 7 bases from J, with 10 bases between. Per germline, CDR1 SNHLY and CDR2 FYNNEI. There are 13 residues in the CDR3. This sample is part of a study of cytomegalovirus exposure and HLA in healthy donors. Regarding the study as a whole: The authors listed 180 or so TCR beta chains as cytomegalovirus-associated.

This chain connects TRBV2 to TRBJ2-5; D unclear. Sequenced input: PBMCs. The clonotype originates from a woman under 30 in good health and CMV-seronegative. The CDR3 nucleotides read TGTGCCAGCAGTGAAGGATACGGGTTGACCCAGTACTTC. Protein product: CASSEGYGLTQYF.